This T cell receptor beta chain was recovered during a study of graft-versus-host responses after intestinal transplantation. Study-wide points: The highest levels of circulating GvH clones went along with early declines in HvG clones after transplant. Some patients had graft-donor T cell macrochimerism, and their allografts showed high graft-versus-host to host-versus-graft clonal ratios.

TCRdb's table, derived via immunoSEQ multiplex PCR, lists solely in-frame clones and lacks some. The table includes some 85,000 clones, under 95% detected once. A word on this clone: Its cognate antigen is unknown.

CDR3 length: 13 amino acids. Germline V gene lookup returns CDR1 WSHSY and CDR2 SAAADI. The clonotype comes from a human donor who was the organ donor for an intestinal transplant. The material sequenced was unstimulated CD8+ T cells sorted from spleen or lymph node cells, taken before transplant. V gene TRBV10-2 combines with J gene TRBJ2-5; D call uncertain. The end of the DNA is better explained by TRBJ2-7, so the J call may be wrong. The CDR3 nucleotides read TGCGCCAGCACCGTAAGGAGCTCCTACGAGCAGTACTTC. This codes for CASTVRSSYEQYF.